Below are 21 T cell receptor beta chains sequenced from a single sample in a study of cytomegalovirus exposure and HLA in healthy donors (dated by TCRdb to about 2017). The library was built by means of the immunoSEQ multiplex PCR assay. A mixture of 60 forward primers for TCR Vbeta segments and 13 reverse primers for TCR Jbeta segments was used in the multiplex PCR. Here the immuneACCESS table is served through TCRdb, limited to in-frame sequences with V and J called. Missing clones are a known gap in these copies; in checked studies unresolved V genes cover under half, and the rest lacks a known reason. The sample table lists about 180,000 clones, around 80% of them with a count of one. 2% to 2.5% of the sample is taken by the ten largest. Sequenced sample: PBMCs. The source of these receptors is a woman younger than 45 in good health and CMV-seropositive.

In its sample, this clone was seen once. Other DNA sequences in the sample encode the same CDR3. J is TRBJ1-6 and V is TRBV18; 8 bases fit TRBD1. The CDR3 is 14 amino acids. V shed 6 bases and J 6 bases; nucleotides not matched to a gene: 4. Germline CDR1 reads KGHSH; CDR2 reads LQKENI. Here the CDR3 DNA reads TGTGCCAGCTCCCCCGGACAGGGTAATTCACCCCTCCACTTT. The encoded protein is CASSPGQGNSPLHF.

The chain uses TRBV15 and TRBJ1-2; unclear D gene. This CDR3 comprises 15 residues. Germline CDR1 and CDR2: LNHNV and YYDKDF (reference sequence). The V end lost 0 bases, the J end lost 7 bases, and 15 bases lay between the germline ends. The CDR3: CATSRDREGGSGYTF. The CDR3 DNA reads TGTGCCACCAGCAGAGATCGTGAGGGTGGCTCTGGCTACACCTTC.

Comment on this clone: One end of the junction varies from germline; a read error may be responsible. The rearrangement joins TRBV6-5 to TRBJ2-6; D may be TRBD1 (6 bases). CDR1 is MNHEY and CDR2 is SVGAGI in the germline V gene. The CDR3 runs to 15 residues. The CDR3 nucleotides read TGTGCCAGCGCCGTTGGGGGCACCGGGGCCAACGGCCTGACTTTC. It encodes CASAVGGTGANGLTF.

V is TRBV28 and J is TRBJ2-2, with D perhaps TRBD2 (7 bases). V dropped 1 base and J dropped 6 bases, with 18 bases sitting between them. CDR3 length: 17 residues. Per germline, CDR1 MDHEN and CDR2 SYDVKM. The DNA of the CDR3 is TGTGCCAGCAGTTTATTTGCGGCGGGGGCGGCGCCCGGGGAGCTGTTTTTT. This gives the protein CASSLFAAGAAPGELFF.

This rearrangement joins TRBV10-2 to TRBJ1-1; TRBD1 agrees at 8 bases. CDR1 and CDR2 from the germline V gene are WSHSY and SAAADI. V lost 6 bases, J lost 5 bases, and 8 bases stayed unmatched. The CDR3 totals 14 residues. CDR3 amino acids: CASRAQGARTEAFF. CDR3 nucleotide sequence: TGCGCCAGCAGGGCCCAGGGGGCGCGAACTGAAGCTTTCTTT.

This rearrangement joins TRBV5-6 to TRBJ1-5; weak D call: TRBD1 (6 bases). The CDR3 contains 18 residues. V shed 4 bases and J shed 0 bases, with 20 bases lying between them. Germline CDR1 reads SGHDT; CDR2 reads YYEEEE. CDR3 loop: CASSPGQGTQYSNQPQHF. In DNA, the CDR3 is TGTGCCAGCAGCCCGGGGCAGGGGACCCAATATAGCAATCAGCCCCAGCATTTT.

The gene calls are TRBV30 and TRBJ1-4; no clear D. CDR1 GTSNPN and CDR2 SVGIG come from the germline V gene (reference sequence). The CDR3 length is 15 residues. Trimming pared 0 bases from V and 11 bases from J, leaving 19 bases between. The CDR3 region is CAWSVSLRGLGKLFF. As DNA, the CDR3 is TGTGCCTGGAGTGTATCGTTGCGGGGTCTTGGGAAACTGTTTTTT. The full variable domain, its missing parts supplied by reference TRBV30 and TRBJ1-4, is SQTIHQWPATLVQPVGSPLSLECTVEGTSNPNLYWYRQAAGRGLQLLFYSVGIGQISSEVPQNLSASRPQDRQFILSSKKLLLSDSGFYLCAWSVSLRGLGKLFFGSGTQLSVL.

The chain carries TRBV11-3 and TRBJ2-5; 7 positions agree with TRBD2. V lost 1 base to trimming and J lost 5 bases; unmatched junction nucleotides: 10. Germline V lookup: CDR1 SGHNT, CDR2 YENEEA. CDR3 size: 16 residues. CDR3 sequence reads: CASSLAQVGGRETQYF. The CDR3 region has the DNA TGTGCCAGCAGCTTAGCCCAGGTGGGAGGGAGGGAGACCCAGTACTTC.

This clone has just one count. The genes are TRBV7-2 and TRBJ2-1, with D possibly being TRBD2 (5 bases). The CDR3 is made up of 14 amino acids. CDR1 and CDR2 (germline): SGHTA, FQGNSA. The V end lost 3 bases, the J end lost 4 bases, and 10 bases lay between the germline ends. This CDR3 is CASSLDGNYNEQFF. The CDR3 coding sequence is TGTGCCAGCAGCTTGGACGGGAATTACAATGAGCAGTTCTTC.

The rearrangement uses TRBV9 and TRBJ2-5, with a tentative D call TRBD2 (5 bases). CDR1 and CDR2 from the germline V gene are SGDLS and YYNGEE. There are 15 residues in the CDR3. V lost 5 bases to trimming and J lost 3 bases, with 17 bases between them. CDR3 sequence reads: CASSPLGIREETQYF. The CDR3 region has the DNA TGTGCCAGCAGTCCGCTCGGGATACGGGAAGAGACCCAGTACTTC.

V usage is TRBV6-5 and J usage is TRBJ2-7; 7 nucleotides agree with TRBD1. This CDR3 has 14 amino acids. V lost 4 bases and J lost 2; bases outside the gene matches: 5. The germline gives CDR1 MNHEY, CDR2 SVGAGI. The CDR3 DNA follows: TGTGCCAGCAGTTCCCGACAGGGTGCCTACGAGCAGTACTTC. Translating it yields CASSSRQGAYEQYF.

The CDR3 region has the DNA TGTGCCAGCAGCTCCTGGGGACAGGGGAAGAACACTGAAGCTTTCTTT. It yields the protein CASSSWGQGKNTEAFF. The chain is built from TRBV7-9 and TRBJ1-1, with 10 bases aligning to TRBD1. The CDR3 is 16 amino acids. CDR1 is SEHNR, CDR2 FQNEAQ, per germline (reference sequence). With V trimmed by 4 bases and J by 1 base, 6 bases remained unmatched.

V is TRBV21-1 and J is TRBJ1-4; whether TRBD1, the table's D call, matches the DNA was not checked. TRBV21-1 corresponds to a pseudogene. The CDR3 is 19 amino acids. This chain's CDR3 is CASSKDPRTGGKVNEKLFF. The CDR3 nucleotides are TGTGCCAGCAGCAAAGACCCCCGGACAGGGGGAAAAGTAAATGAAAAACTGTTTTTT.

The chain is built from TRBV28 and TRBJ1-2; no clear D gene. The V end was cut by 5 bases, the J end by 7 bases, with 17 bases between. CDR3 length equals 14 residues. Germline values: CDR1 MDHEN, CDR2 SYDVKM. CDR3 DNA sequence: TGTGCCAGCAGTATCGGACGGGGTCATAGTGGCTACACCTTC. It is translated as CASSIGRGHSGYTF.

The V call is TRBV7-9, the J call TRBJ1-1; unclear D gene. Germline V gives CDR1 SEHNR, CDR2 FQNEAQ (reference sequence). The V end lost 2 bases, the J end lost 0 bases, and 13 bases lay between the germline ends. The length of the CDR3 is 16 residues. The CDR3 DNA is TGTGCCAGCAGCTTAACGCACGTGCAGGTGAACACTGAAGCTTTCTTT. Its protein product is CASSLTHVQVNTEAFF.

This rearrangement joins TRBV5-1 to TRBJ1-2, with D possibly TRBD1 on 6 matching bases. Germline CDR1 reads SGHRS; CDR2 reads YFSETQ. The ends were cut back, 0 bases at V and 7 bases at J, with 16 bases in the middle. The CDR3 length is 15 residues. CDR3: CASSLESGAFTGYTF. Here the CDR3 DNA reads TGCGCCAGCAGCTTGGAGTCAGGGGCTTTTACTGGCTACACCTTC.

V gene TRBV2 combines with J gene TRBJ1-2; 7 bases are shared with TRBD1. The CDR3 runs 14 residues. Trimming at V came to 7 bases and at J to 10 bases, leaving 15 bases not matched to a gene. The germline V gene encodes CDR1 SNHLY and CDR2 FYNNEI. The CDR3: CASINNRGRSDYTF. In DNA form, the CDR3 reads TGTGCCAGCATCAACAACAGGGGCCGGAGTGACTACACCTTC.

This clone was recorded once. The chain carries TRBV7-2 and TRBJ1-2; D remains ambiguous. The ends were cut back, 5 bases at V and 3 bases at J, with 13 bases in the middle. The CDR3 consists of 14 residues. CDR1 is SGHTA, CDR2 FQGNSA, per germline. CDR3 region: CASSRPGGDYGYTF. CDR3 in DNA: TGTGCCAGCAGCCGTCCCGGCGGAGACTATGGCTACACCTTC.

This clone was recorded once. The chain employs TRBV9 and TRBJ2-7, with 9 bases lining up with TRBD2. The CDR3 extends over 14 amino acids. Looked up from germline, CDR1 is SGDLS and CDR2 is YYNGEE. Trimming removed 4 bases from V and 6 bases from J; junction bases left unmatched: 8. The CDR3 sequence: CASSSRTSESEQYF. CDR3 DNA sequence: TGTGCCAGCAGCTCCCGGACTAGCGAAAGCGAGCAGTACTTC.

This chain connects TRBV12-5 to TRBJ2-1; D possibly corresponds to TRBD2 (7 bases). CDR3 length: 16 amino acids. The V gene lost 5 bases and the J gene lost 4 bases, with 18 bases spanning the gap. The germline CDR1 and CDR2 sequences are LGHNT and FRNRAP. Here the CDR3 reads CASGVISGGLYNEQFF. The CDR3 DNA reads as TGTGCTAGTGGTGTCATTTCGGGGGGCTTATACAATGAGCAGTTCTTC.

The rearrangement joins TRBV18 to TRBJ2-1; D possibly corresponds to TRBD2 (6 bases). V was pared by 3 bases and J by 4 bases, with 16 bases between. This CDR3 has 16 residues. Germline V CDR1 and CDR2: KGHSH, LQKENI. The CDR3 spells CASSPLRQAGYNEQFF. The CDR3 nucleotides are TGTGCCAGCTCACCGCTGCGTCAAGCGGGTTACAATGAGCAGTTCTTC.